Listed here are 31 T cell receptor beta chains from one sample, sequenced in a study of blood T cell repertoires in COVID-19. TCRdb's table, derived via immunoSEQ multiplex PCR, lists solely in-frame clones and lacks some. The data show more than 100,000 clones, around 87% seen once. Source material: peripheral blood. These TCRs come from a woman between 55 and 75 years old with acute or convalescent COVID-19.

The chain combines TRBV3-1 (or the pseudogene TRBV3-2) with TRBJ2-1, with 11 bases matching TRBD2. V lost 2 bases and J lost 4; bases outside the gene matches: 1. The CDR3 has 15 amino acids. From germline, CDR1 is LGHDT and CDR2 YNNKEL (reference sequence). The CDR3 bases are TGTGCCAGCAGCCAAACTAGCGGGGGTTACAATGAGCAGTTCTTC. This sequence encodes CASSQTSGGYNEQFF.

For this clone: The junction departs from the called germline gene at one end, perhaps through a read error. The rearrangement links TRBV27 to TRBJ2-3; unclear D gene. The CDR3 contains 14 residues. CDR1 is MNHEY, CDR2 SMNVEV, per germline (reference sequence). The CDR3 DNA reads as TGTACCAGCAGTTCGGCGGTTGGCACAGATACGCAGTATTTT. It is translated as CTSSSAVGTDTQYF.

The chain uses TRBV25-1 and TRBJ1-1; possibly TRBD1 for D (6 bases). Per the germline V gene, CDR1 is MGHDK and CDR2 is SYGVNS. The germline V and J ends were trimmed by 9 bases and 0 bases, with 8 bases remaining between them. This CDR3 region has 12 residues. The CDR3 region is CASGQLNTEAFF. The DNA for the CDR3 is TGTGCCAGTGGACAGTTGAACACTGAAGCTTTCTTT.

V gene TRBV3-1 (or the pseudogene TRBV3-2) combines with J gene TRBJ1-3, with D maybe TRBD1 (5 bases). The CDR3 sequence is 14 residues long. With 6 bases removed from V and 0 bases from J, the gap between germline ends came to 9 bases. Germline V gives CDR1 LGHDT, CDR2 YNNKEL (reference sequence). The CDR3 reads CASSRQSSGNTIYF. In nucleotides, the CDR3 is TGTGCCAGCAGTCGACAGAGCTCTGGAAACACCATATATTTT.

The rearrangement links TRBV2 to TRBJ2-2, with 8 positions matching TRBD2. Looked up from germline, CDR1 is SNHLY and CDR2 is FYNNEI. V lost 8 bases, J lost 4 bases, and 9 bases stayed unmatched. The CDR3 is made up of 15 amino acids. The CDR3 nucleotides read TGTGCCAGCGGGGAGCGGGAGAGCCGCACCGGGGAGCTGTTTTTT. Translation: CASGERESRTGELFF.

The CDR3 region has the DNA TGTGCCAGCAGCTCGGACTGGGGTGAAAAACTGTTTTTT. Its protein is CASSSDWGEKLFF. The chain is built from TRBV12-3 or TRBV12-4 and TRBJ1-4; the D is unclear. The CDR3 length is 13 residues. Trimming took 6 bases from V and 7 from J, leaving 12 bases between them.

The V call is TRBV6-6, the J call TRBJ2-5; D perhaps matches TRBD2 (5 bases). V was cut by 5 bases and J by 4 bases, with 11 bases left in between. The CDR3 spans 13 residues. The germline V gene encodes CDR1 MNHNY and CDR2 SVGAGI (reference sequence). The CDR3 is CASSRPEAETQYF. Here the CDR3 DNA reads TGTGCCAGCAGTCGGCCGGAGGCAGAGACCCAGTACTTC.

The chain uses TRBV5-5 and TRBJ1-5; D unresolved. The CDR3 has 16 residues. CDR1 and CDR2 (germline): SGHKS, YYEKEE (reference sequence). V was clipped by 4 bases and J by 2 bases, with 16 bases between them. In DNA, the CDR3 is TGTGCCAGCAGCCCTCTCTCCGTACGAGGCAATCAGCCCCAGCATTTT. It translates to CASSPLSVRGNQPQHF.

This clone was seen more than once but under ten times. This chain uses TRBV19 with TRBJ1-1; 9 bases are a match to TRBD1. The ends lost 5 bases at V and 4 bases at J; junction bases unmatched: 8. CDR1 LNHDA and CDR2 SQIVND come from the germline V gene (reference sequence). The CDR3 is made up of 15 amino acids. For the CDR3, the DNA is TGTGCCAGTAGTGAAACAGGGGGCTTTGGCACTGAAGCTTTCTTT. This translates into CASSETGGFGTEAFF. Using reference TRBV19 and TRBJ1-1 for the parts outside the CDR3, the full variable domain is DGGITQSPKYLFRKEGQNVTLSCEQNLNHDAMYWYRQDPGQGLRLIYYSQIVNDFQKGDIAEGYSVSREKKESFPLTVTSAQKNPTAFYLCASSETGGFGTEAFFGQGTRLTVV.

The V and J genes are TRBV18 and TRBJ2-7; 8 positions match TRBD1. J gave up 2 bases and V 3 bases, and 6 bases lay outside the gene matches. Germline V gene lookup returns CDR1 KGHSH and CDR2 LQKENI. The CDR3 contains 15 residues. CDR3 in DNA: TGTGCCAGCTCACCCGGGACAGGACTCACCTACGAGCAGTACTTC. It is translated as CASSPGTGLTYEQYF.

The chain joins TRBV11-2 to TRBJ1-2; TRBD1 might be the D (5 bases). The germline V and J ends were trimmed by 0 bases and 4 bases, with 6 bases remaining between them. Germline assignment: CDR1 SGHAT and CDR2 FQNNGV. The CDR3 is made up of 13 amino acids. The CDR3 region is CASSLDRVYGYTF. The DNA for the CDR3 is TGTGCCAGCAGCTTAGACAGGGTCTATGGCTACACCTTC.

This rearrangement joins TRBV15 to TRBJ2-3; D might be TRBD2 (5 bases). Germline V gene sequence: CDR1 LNHNV, CDR2 YYDKDF (reference sequence). The germline V and J ends were trimmed by 0 bases and 14 bases, with 15 bases remaining between them. The CDR3 has 13 amino acids. The CDR3 reads CATSRETFHGGYF. In DNA, the CDR3 is TGTGCCACCAGCAGAGAGACCTTCCACGGAGGGTATTTT.

The chain is built from TRBV5-4 and TRBJ2-6; D not resolved. The V end lost 0 bases, the J end lost 2 bases, and 6 bases lay between the germline ends. CDR1 and CDR2 from the germline V gene are SGHNT and YYREEE (reference sequence). CDR3 length equals 15 residues. The CDR3 here is CASSLDAAGANVLTF. CDR3 DNA sequence: TGTGCCAGCAGCTTGGATGCGGCTGGGGCCAACGTCCTGACTTTC.

This chain uses TRBV3-1 (or the pseudogene TRBV3-2) with TRBJ1-1; a weak D match, TRBD1 (5 bases). Germline V gene lookup returns CDR1 LGHDT and CDR2 YNNKEL (reference sequence). This CDR3 is 15 amino acids long. Trimming pared 4 bases from V and 1 base from J, leaving 13 bases between. CDR3 DNA: TGTGCCAGCAGCCTAGGAGGGGCCCGGAACACTGAAGCTTTCTTT. It specifies CASSLGGARNTEAFF.

V gene TRBV2 combines with J gene TRBJ2-2; D call uncertain. This CDR3 region has 13 residues. V gave up 4 bases and J gave up 3 bases, with 6 bases separating them. Germline V gene lookup returns CDR1 SNHLY and CDR2 FYNNEI. This CDR3 is CASSGGYTGELFF. In nucleotides, the CDR3 is TGTGCCAGCAGTGGCGGATACACCGGGGAGCTGTTTTTT.

This chain uses TRBV29-1 with TRBJ2-1, with 9 bases matching TRBD2. The germline CDR1 and CDR2 sequences are SQVTM and ANQGSEA. The V and J ends lost 5 bases and 6 bases, in that order; junction bases with no gene match: 11. This CDR3 comprises 15 residues. In nucleotides, the CDR3 is TGCAGCGTTAACTTGGGACTAGCCGGGCCCAATGAGCAGTTCTTC. Protein product: CSVNLGLAGPNEQFF.

Turning to this clone: One end of the junction fails to match germline, which may point to a read error. The V gene is TRBV7-7, the J gene TRBJ2-1; 8 bases line up with TRBD2. This CDR3 has 14 residues. Germline lookup yields CDR1 SSHAT and CDR2 FNYEAQ (reference sequence). The CDR3 sequence is CASSPGTSYNEQFF. CDR3 nucleotide sequence: TGTGCTAGCAGCCCCGGGACTAGCTACAATGAGCAGTTCTTC.

The chain carries TRBV5-4 and TRBJ2-5; TRBD2 matches at 7 bases. The CDR3 consists of 13 residues. Per the germline V gene, CDR1 is SGHNT and CDR2 is YYREEE (reference sequence). The ends lost 3 bases at V and 2 bases at J; junction bases unmatched: 1. The CDR3 DNA reads as TGTGCCAGCAGCTCCGGGGGGCAAGAGACCCAGTACTTC. Protein sequence: CASSSGGQETQYF. Filled out from reference TRBV5-4 and TRBJ2-5, the complete variable domain reads ETGVTQSPTHLIKTRGQQVTLRCSSQSGHNTVSWYQQALGQGPQFIFQYYREEENGRGNFPPRFSGLQFPNYSSELNVNALELDDSALYLCASSSGGQETQYFGPGTRLLVL.

The chain recombines TRBV27 with TRBJ1-2; 10 bases align to TRBD1. V shed 0 bases, J shed 4 bases, and the junction held 14 bases outside the gene matches. The CDR3 is made up of 19 amino acids. Germline values: CDR1 MNHEY, CDR2 SMNVEV (reference sequence). CDR3 DNA: TGTGCCAGCAGTTTATCAATGTCTTTTCTGGACAGGGGGGGCTATGGCTACACCTTC. As protein: CASSLSMSFLDRGGYGYTF.

The gene calls are TRBV2 and TRBJ1-1, with unresolved D. Germline V gene lookup returns CDR1 SNHLY and CDR2 FYNNEI. V was shortened by 5 bases and J by 6 bases, with 13 bases between the two germline ends. CDR3 length: 13 residues. This CDR3 reads CASSPMPVAEAFF. The CDR3, as DNA: TGTGCCAGCAGTCCGATGCCGGTAGCTGAAGCTTTCTTT.

The V gene is TRBV5-4, the J gene TRBJ1-2, with TRBD1 identical over 9 bases. CDR3 length: 16 amino acids. From germline, CDR1 is SGHNT and CDR2 YYREEE (reference sequence). After removal of 4 bases from V and 4 bases from J, the junction contained 11 bases not matched to a gene. CDR3 nucleotide sequence: TGTGCCAGCAGCGTGGACAGGGGAGCTCAGGGCTATGGCTACACCTTC. Translating it yields CASSVDRGAQGYGYTF. The entire variable domain, with the rest obtained from reference TRBV5-4 and TRBJ1-2, is as follows: ETGVTQSPTHLIKTRGQQVTLRCSSQSGHNTVSWYQQALGQGPQFIFQYYREEENGRGNFPPRFSGLQFPNYSSELNVNALELDDSALYLCASSVDRGAQGYGYTFGSGTRLTVV.

V and J are TRBV18 and TRBJ2-1; possibly TRBD2 for D (6 bases). Germline-derived CDR1 and CDR2 are KGHSH and LQKENI. Trimming stripped 6 bases from V and 2 bases from J, with 14 bases between. The CDR3 is made up of 15 amino acids. The CDR3 nucleotides read TGTGCCAGCTCCCCGCGGGACGGGACCTACAATGAGCAGTTCTTC. Amino acids: CASSPRDGTYNEQFF.

The V and J genes are TRBV13 and TRBJ1-6; D might be TRBD1 (5 bases). V was cut by 2 bases and J by 7 bases, with 12 bases left in between. This CDR3 contains 15 residues. Germline V lookup: CDR1 PRHDT, CDR2 FYEKMQ (reference sequence). The CDR3 DNA is TGTGCCAGCAGCTTACGTTGGGGGAGGAATTCACCCCTCCACTTT. Translating it yields CASSLRWGRNSPLHF.

The chain combines TRBV7-2 with TRBJ2-1; a possible D gene is TRBD1 (5 bases). Between the trimmed V and J ends, which lost 4 bases and 0 bases, there was a span of 10 bases. Germline-derived CDR1 and CDR2 are SGHTA and FQGNSA. The CDR3 runs 15 residues. The DNA of the CDR3 is TGTGCCAGCAGCTCCTGGGGCAGCTCCTACAATGAGCAGTTCTTC. Its protein is CASSSWGSSYNEQFF.

This sequence joins TRBV7-3 and TRBJ2-2; unclear D gene. CDR3 length: 14 amino acids. Germline assignment: CDR1 SGHTA and CDR2 FQGTGA. The V gene lost 1 base and the J gene lost 8 bases, with 11 bases spanning the gap. CDR3 region: CASSLNAIEGELFF. The DNA of the CDR3 is TGTGCCAGCAGCTTAAACGCGATCGAAGGGGAGCTGTTTTTT.

The chain joins TRBV5-1 to TRBJ1-3; D call uncertain. Germline values: CDR1 SGHRS, CDR2 YFSETQ. There are 17 residues in the CDR3. Trimming removed 5 bases at V and 1 base at J, with 19 bases between. The CDR3 sequence: CASSPRESQVSGNTIYF. The CDR3 DNA follows: TGCGCCAGCAGTCCACGGGAGAGTCAAGTGTCTGGAAACACCATATATTTT.

The V gene is TRBV7-9, the J gene TRBJ2-1, with a weak D call TRBD1 (5 bases). The CDR3 runs to 16 residues. CDR1 and CDR2 (germline): SEHNR, FQNEAQ (reference sequence). Trimming took off 2 bases at V and 4 bases at J, with 15 bases between the two ends. CDR3 bases: TGTGCCAGCAGCTTAAGACAGCAGCTAGATTACAATGAGCAGTTCTTC. This gives the protein CASSLRQQLDYNEQFF.

The chain joins TRBV19 to TRBJ1-4, with 7 bases fitting TRBD1. With 5 bases clipped from V and 6 bases from J, the junction kept 6 bases outside the gene matches. The germline CDR1 and CDR2 sequences are LNHDA and SQIVND (reference sequence). The CDR3 contains 14 residues. CDR3 DNA: TGTGCCAGTAGTGACAGGGTGGGAGATGAAAAACTGTTTTTT. Protein sequence: CASSDRVGDEKLFF.

This clone was counted a few times. This chain uses TRBV27 with TRBJ2-3; the D is unclear. The germline V gene encodes CDR1 MNHEY and CDR2 SMNVEV (reference sequence). CDR3 length: 13 amino acids. The V and J ends lost 7 bases and 5 bases respectively, with 13 bases between them. Written as DNA, the CDR3 is TGTGCCAGCACCGAGATCTCAGGAGATACGCAGTATTTT. This translates into CASTEISGDTQYF.

The chain has TRBV18 and TRBJ1-2; D not resolved. The CDR3 is 14 amino acids. Germline CDR1 and CDR2: KGHSH and LQKENI. The V end lost 0 bases, the J end lost 2 bases, and 7 bases lay between the germline ends. CDR3 nucleotides: TGTGCCAGCTCACCACCAACAGAGAACTATGGCTACACCTTC. Protein product: CASSPPTENYGYTF.

The rearrangement joins TRBV5-1 to TRBJ2-1; D is possibly TRBD2 (6 bases). The CDR3 extends over 15 amino acids. The germline gives CDR1 SGHRS, CDR2 YFSETQ. Trimming stripped 5 bases from V and 6 bases from J, with 18 bases between. CDR3 sequence (DNA): TGCGCCAGCAGTCCAACCGGGACTCTTGGCAATGAGCAGTTCTTC. Its translation: CASSPTGTLGNEQFF.